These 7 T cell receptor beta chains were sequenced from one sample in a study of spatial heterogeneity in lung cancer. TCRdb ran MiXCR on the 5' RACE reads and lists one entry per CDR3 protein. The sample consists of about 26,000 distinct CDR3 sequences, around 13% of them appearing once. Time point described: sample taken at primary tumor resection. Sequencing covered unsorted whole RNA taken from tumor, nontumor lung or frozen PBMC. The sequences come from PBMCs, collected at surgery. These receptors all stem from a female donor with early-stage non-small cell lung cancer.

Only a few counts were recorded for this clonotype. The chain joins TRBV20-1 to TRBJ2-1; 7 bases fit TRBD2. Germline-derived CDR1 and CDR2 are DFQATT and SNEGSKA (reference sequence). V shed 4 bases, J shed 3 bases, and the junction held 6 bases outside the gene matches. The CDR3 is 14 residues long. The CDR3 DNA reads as TGCAGTGCTACCAGAGGACTAGTCTACAATGAGCAGTTCTTC. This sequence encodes CSATRGLVYNEQFF.

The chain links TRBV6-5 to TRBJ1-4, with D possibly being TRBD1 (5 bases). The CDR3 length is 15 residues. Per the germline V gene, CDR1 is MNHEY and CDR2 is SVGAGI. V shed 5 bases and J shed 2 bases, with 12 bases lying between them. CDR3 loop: CASSQQRDTNEKLFF. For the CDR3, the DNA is TGTGCCAGCAGTCAACAACGGGACACTAATGAAAAACTGTTTTTT.

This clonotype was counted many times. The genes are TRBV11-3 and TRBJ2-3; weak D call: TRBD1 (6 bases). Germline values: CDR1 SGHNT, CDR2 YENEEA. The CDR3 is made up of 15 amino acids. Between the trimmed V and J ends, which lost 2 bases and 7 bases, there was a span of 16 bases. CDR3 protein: CASSLSQGTGYTQYF. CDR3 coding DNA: TGTGCCAGCAGCTTATCGCAGGGGACCGGTTATACGCAGTATTTT.

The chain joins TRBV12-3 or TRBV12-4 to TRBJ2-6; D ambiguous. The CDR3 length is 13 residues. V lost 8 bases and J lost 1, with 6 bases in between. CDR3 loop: CASGSSGANVLTF. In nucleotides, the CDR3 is TGTGCCAGCGGATCGTCTGGGGCCAACGTCCTGACTTTC.

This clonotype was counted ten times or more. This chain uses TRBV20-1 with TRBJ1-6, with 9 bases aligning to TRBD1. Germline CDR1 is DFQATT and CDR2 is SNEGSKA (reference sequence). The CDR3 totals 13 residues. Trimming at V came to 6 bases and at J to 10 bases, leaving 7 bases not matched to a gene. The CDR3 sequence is CSARDREYSPLHF. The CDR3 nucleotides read TGCAGTGCGCGGGACAGGGAGTACTCACCCCTCCACTTT.

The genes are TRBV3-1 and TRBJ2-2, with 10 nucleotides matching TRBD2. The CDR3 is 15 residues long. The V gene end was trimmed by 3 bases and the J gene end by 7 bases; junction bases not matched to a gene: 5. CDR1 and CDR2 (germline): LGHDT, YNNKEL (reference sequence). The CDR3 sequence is CASSQSPSGSGELFF. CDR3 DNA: TGTGCCAGCAGCCAGAGCCCTAGCGGGAGCGGGGAGCTGTTTTTT.

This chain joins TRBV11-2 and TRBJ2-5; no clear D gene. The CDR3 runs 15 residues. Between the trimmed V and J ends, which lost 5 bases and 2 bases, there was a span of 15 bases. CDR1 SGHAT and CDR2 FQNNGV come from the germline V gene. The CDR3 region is CASSPGPGSQETQYF. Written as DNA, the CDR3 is TGTGCCAGCAGCCCCGGGCCCGGGTCTCAAGAGACCCAGTACTTC.